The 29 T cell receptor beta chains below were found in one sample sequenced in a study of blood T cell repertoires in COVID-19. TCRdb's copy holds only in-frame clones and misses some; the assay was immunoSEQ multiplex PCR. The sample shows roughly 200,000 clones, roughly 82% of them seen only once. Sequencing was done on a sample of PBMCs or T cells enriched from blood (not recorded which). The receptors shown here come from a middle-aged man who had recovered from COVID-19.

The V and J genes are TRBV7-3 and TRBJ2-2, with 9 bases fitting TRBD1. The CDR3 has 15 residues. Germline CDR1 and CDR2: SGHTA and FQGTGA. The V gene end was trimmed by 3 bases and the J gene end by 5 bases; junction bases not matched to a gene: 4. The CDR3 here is CASSFDRGSTGELFF. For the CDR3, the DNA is TGTGCCAGCAGCTTCGACAGGGGGAGTACCGGGGAGCTGTTTTTT.

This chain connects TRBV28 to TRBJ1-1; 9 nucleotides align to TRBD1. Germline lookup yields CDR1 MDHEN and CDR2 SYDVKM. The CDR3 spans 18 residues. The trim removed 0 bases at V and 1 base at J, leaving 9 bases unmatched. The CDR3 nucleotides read TGTGCCAGCAGTTTATGGGGGGGTAGGACAGGGGAGAACACTGAAGCTTTCTTT. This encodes CASSLWGGRTGENTEAFF.

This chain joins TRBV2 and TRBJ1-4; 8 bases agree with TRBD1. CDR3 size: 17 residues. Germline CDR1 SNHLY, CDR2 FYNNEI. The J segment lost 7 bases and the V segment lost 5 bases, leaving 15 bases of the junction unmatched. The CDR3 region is CASSSDRALDITEKLFF. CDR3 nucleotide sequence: TGTGCCAGCAGTTCGGACAGGGCATTGGATATAACTGAAAAACTGTTTTTT.

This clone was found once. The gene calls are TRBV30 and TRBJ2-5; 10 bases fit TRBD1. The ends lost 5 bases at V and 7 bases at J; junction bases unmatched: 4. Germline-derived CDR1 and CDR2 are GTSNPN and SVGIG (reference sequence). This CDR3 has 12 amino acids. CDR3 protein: CAWDRGLGTQYF. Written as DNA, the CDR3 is TGTGCCTGGGACAGGGGGCTGGGGACCCAGTACTTC.

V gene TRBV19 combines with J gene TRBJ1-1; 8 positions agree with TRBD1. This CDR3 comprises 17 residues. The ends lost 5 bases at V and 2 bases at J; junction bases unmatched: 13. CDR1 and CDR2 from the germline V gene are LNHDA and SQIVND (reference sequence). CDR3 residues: CASSPTLRTGINTEAFF. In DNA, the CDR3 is TGTGCCAGTAGTCCAACCCTTCGGACAGGGATTAACACTGAAGCTTTCTTT.

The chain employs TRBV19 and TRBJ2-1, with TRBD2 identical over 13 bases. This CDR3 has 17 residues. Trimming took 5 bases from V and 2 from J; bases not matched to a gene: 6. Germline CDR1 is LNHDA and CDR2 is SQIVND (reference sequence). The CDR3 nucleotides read TGTGCCAGTAGTTCTCGGACTAGCGGGAGCGCCTACAATGAGCAGTTCTTC. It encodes CASSSRTSGSAYNEQFF. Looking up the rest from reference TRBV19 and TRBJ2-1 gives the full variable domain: DGGITQSPKYLFRKEGQNVTLSCEQNLNHDAMYWYRQDPGQGLRLIYYSQIVNDFQKGDIAEGYSVSREKKESFPLTVTSAQKNPTAFYLCASSSRTSGSAYNEQFFGPGTRLTVL.

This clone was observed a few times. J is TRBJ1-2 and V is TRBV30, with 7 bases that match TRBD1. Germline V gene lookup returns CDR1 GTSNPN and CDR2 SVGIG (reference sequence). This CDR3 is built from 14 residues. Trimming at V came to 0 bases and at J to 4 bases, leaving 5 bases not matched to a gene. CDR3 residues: CAWSVAGTVYGYTF. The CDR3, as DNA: TGTGCCTGGAGTGTAGCCGGGACAGTCTATGGCTACACCTTC.

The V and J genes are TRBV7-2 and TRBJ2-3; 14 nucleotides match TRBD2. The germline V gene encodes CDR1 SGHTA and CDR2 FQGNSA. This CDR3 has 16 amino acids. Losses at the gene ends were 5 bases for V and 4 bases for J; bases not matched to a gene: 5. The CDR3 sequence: CASSQRLAGGADTQYF. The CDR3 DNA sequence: TGTGCCAGCAGCCAACGACTAGCGGGAGGGGCAGATACGCAGTATTTT.

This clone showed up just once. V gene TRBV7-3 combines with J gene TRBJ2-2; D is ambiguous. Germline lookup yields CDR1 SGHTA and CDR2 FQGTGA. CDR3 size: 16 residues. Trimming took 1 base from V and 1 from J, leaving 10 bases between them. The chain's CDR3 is CASSLSPLRNTGELFF. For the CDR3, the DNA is TGTGCCAGCAGCTTAAGCCCCCTAAGGAACACCGGGGAGCTGTTTTTT.

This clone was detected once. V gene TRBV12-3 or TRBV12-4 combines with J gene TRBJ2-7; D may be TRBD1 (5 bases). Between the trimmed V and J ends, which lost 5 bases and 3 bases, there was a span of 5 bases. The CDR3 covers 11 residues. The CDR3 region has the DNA TGTGCCAGCAGTGGACACTACGAGCAGTACTTC. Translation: CASSGHYEQYF.

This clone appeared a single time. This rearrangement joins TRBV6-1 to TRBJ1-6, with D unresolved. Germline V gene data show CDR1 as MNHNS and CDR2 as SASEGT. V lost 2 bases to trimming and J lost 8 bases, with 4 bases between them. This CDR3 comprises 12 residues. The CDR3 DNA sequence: TGTGCCAGCAGTGAATCTGATTCACCCCTCCACTTT. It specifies CASSESDSPLHF.

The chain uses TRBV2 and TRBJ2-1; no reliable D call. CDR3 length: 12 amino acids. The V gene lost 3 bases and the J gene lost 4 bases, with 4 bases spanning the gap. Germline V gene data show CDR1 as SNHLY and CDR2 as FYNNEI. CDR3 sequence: CASSDSYNEQFF. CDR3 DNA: TGTGCCAGCAGTGACAGTTACAATGAGCAGTTCTTC.

The CDR3 loop is CASSLQTATYEQYV. In DNA form, the CDR3 reads TGTGCCAGCAGCTTACAGACAGCCACCTACGAGCAGTACGTC. The chain employs TRBV7-2 and TRBJ2-7, with a possible D match to TRBD1 (5 bases). Germline CDR1 reads SGHTA; CDR2 reads FQGNSA. V dropped 2 bases and J dropped 2 bases, with 10 bases sitting between them. The CDR3 loop spans 14 amino acids.

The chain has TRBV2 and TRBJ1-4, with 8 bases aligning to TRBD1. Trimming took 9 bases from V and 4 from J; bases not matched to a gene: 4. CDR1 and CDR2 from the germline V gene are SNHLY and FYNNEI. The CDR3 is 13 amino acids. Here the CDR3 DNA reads TGTGCCAGAAGGACAGGGCTTAATGAAAAACTGTTTTTT. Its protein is CARRTGLNEKLFF.

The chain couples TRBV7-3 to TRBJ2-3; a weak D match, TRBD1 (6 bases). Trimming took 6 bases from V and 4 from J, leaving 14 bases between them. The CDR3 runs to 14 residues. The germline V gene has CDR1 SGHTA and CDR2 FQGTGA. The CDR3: CASSRQASADTQYF. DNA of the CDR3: TGTGCCAGCAGTCGACAGGCGTCTGCAGATACGCAGTATTTT.

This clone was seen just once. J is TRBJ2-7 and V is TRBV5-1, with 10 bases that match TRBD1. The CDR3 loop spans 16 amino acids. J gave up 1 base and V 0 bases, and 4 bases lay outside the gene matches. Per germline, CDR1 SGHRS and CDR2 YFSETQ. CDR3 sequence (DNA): TGCGCCAGCAGCTTGGGACAGGGGGCGAGGTCCTACGAGCAGTACGTC. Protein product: CASSLGQGARSYEQYV.

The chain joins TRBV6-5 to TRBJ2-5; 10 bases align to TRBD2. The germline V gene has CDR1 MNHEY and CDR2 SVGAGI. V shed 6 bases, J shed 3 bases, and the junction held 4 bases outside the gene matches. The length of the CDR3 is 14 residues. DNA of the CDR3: TGTGCCAGCAGACCTAGCGGGAGTGAAGAGACCCAGTACTTC. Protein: CASRPSGSEETQYF.

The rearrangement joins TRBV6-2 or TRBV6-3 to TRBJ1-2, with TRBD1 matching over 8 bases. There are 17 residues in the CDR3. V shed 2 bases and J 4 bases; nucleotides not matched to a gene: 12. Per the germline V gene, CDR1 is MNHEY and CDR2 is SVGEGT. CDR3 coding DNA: TGTGCCAGCAGTTACAGCCCTGACAGGGGCCGGTTCTATGGCTACACCTTC. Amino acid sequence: CASSYSPDRGRFYGYTF.

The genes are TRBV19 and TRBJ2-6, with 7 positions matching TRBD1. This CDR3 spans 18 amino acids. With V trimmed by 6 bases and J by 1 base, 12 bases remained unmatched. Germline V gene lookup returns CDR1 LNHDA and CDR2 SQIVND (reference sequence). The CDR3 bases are TGTGCCAGTAGCTTCTTGACAGGGAAGGTTTCTGGGGCCAACGTCCTGACTTTC. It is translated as CASSFLTGKVSGANVLTF. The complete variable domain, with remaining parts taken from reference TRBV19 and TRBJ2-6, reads DGGITQSPKYLFRKEGQNVTLSCEQNLNHDAMYWYRQDPGQGLRLIYYSQIVNDFQKGDIAEGYSVSREKKESFPLTVTSAQKNPTAFYLCASSFLTGKVSGANVLTFGAGSRLTVL.

CDR3 residues: CASRGRSGNTQYF. The DNA of the CDR3 is TGTGCCAGCCGCGGGAGGAGCGGAAATACGCAGTATTTT. V and J are TRBV9 and TRBJ2-3; TRBD2 matches 8 bases. J gave up 7 bases and V 7 bases, and 8 bases lay outside the gene matches. Germline-derived CDR1 and CDR2 are SGDLS and YYNGEE. This CDR3 contains 13 residues. The variable domain in full, completed from reference TRBV9 and TRBJ2-3, reads DSGVTQTPKHLITATGQRVTLRCSPRSGDLSVYWYQQSLDQGLQFLIQYYNGEERAKGNILERFSAQQFPDLHSELNLSSLELGDSALYFCASRGRSGNTQYFGPGTRLTVL.

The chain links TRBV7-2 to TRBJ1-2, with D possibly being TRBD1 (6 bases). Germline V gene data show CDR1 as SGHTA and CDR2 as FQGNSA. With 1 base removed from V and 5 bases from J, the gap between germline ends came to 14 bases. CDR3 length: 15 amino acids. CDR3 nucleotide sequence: TGTGCCAGCAGCTTAGTATCAGGGGCCGGATATGGCTACACCTTC. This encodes CASSLVSGAGYGYTF.

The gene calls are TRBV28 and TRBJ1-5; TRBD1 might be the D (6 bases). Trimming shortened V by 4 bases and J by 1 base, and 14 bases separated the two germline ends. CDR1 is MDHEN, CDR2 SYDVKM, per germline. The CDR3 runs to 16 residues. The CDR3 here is CASSSGGQESNQPQHF. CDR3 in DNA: TGTGCCAGCAGTTCCGGGGGGCAGGAAAGCAATCAGCCCCAGCATTTT.

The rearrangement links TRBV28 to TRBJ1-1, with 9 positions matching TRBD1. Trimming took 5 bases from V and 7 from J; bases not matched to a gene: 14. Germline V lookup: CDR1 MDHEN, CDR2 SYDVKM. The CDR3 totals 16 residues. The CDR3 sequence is CASSPYPGQGFGEAFF. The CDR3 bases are TGTGCCAGCAGTCCATATCCGGGACAGGGTTTTGGTGAAGCTTTCTTT.

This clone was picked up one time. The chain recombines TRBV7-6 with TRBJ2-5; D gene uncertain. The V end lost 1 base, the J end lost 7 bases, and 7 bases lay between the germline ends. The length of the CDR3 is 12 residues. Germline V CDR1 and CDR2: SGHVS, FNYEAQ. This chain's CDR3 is CASSLGRGTQYF. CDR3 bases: TGTGCCAGCAGCTTAGGAAGAGGGACCCAGTACTTC.

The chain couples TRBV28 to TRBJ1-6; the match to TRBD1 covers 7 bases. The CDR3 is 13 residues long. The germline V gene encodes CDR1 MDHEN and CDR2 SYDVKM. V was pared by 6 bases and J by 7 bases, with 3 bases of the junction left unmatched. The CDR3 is CASRGTANSPLHF. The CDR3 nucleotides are TGTGCCAGCAGAGGGACAGCAAATTCACCCCTCCACTTT.

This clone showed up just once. The CDR3: CASSLGQGAGYRHEQFF. The CDR3 nucleotides read TGTGCCAGCAGCTTAGGACAGGGTGCGGGGTACAGGCATGAGCAGTTCTTC. This chain joins TRBV5-5 and TRBJ2-1; 8 bases are shared with TRBD1. Germline trimming cut 2 bases from V and 8 bases from J; bases unmatched to any gene: 15. This CDR3 spans 17 amino acids. CDR1 and CDR2 from the germline V gene are SGHKS and YYEKEE (reference sequence).

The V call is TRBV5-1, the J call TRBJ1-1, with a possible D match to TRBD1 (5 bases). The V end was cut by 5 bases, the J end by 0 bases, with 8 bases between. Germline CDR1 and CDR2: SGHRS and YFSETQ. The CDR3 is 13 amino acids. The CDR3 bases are TGCGCCAGCAGTCAGGGCATGAACACTGAAGCTTTCTTT. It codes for CASSQGMNTEAFF.

For the CDR3, the DNA is TGCGCCAGCAGCCAAGACAGGGCCTATAATTCACCCCTCCACTTT. Translating it yields CASSQDRAYNSPLHF. The rearrangement links TRBV4-3 to TRBJ1-6, with a tentative D call TRBD1 (5 bases). The ends were cut back, 0 bases at V and 2 bases at J, with 5 bases in the middle. Germline V gene data show CDR1 as LGHNA and CDR2 as YSLEER. The CDR3 covers 15 residues.

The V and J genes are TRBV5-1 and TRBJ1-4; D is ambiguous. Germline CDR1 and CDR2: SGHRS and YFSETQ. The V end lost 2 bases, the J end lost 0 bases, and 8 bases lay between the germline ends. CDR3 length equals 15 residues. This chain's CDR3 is CASSLDYATNEKLFF. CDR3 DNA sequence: TGCGCCAGCAGCTTAGACTATGCAACTAATGAAAAACTGTTTTTT.